This TCR beta chain originates from a study of siplizumab effects on memory and regulatory T cells. The study, taken as a whole, reports: Unstimulated subsets accounted for the mapping of only a minor share of the clones that were alloreactive. Naive or memory phenotype assignment was not possible for roughly 80-97% of proliferating CD4+ or CD8+ clones. Treg-derived clones made up an average of roughly 70% of mappable alloreactive CD4+ clones with siplizumab and over 25% in controls.

Produced via immunoSEQ multiplex PCR; TCRdb's table is partial and in-frame only. The profile shows more than 85,000 clones, around 94% of them singletons. As for this clone: Its matching antigen is unknown.

The CDR3 length is 15 residues. Germline values: CDR1 SGHRS, CDR2 YFSETQ. Trimming shortened V by 2 bases and J by 7 bases, and 15 bases separated the two germline ends. This TCR was sampled from a human donor in good health. Specimen: Tregs sorted from blood. The rearrangement links TRBV5-1 to TRBJ1-4; tentative D call: TRBD1 (6 bases). The CDR3 sequence is CASSFDRPVFEKLFF. The CDR3 DNA sequence: TGCGCCAGCAGCTTCGACAGGCCTGTGTTTGAAAAACTGTTTTTT.